The rows below give T cell receptor beta chains drawn from one sample of a study of T cells after yellow fever vaccination. TCRdb ran MiXCR on the 5' RACE reads and lists one entry per CDR3 protein. Of some 300,000 distinct CDR3 sequences listed, approximately 10% are singletons. The material was CD4+ T cells sorted from PBMCs, obtained 5 days after the yellow fever booster vaccination. The receptors derive from a man in his late teens or twenties who received the YFV17D yellow fever vaccine. Both conserved end residues are part of each CDR3. The D gene is left open where the match is weak. Clone size is shown for a subset of rows, as once, few, many or a class of expanded clone.

D gene | J gene | V gene | clone size | CDR3 protein | CDR3 DNA
NA | TRBJ1-1 | TRBV7-2 | few | CASSLGGSGTEAFF | TGTGCCAGCAGCTTAGGGGGTTCTGGCACTGAAGCTTTCTTT
NA | TRBJ2-3 | TRBV9 | NA | CASSALSGGWSPDTQYF | TGTGCCAGCAGCGCCTTGTCCGGGGGTTGGTCACCAGATACGCAGTATTTT
NA | TRBJ1-1 | TRBV5-1 | NA | CASSLVGVGNTEAFF | TGCGCCAGCAGCTTGGTTGGGGTAGGGAACACTGAAGCTTTCTTT
TRBD2 | TRBJ2-5 | TRBV6-2/TRBV6-3 | NA | CASSYPGTTPQTQYF | TGTGCCAGCAGTTACCCCGGGACTACCCCGCAGACCCAGTACTTC
NA | TRBJ2-7 | TRBV12-3/TRBV12-4 | few | CASNRAGYEQYF | TGTGCCAGCAACAGGGCGGGGTACGAGCAGTACTTC
TRBD1 | TRBJ1-4 | TRBV20-1 | few | CSAIAGGQSGEKLFF | TGCAGTGCTATTGCGGGGGGACAGTCGGGCGAAAAACTGTTTTTT
NA | TRBJ2-5 | TRBV5-1 | many | CASSLTVQETQYF | TGTGCCAGCAGCCTAACCGTACAAGAGACCCAGTACTTC
NA | TRBJ1-2 | TRBV10-3 | few | CATNPMTANYGYTF | TGTGCCACCAACCCCATGACAGCAAACTATGGCTACACCTTC
TRBD2 | TRBJ2-3 | TRBV7-2 | few | CASSFSGGTADTQYF | TGTGCCAGCAGCTTTAGCGGGGGAACAGCAGATACGCAGTATTTT
TRBD1 | TRBJ1-1 | TRBV6-5 | NA | CATKVGRGLGMNTEAFF | TGTGCCACCAAGGTGGGCAGGGGGCTCGGGATGAACACTGAAGCTTTCTTT
TRBD2 | TRBJ2-3 | TRBV7-2 | few | CASSSIPGGAGDTQYF | TGTGCCAGCAGCTCCATCCCCGGGGGGGCAGGTGATACGCAGTATTTT
NA | TRBJ2-1 | TRBV6-6 | NA | CASRLDTNEQFF | TGTGCCAGCAGGTTAGACACCAATGAGCAGTTCTTC
TRBD1 | TRBJ1-2 | TRBV9 | NA | CASSVEDRGLSNYGYTF | TGTGCCAGCAGCGTAGAAGACAGGGGGCTTTCTAACTATGGCTACACCTTC
TRBD2 | TRBJ2-4 | TRBV6-1 | few | CASSEAGGTKNIQYF | TGTGCCAGCAGTGAAGCGGGAGGGACCAAAAACATTCAGTACTTC
NA | TRBJ2-3 | TRBV6-2/TRBV6-3 | few | CASSYGGRTDTQYF | TGTGCCAGCAGTTATGGGGGCCGCACAGATACGCAGTATTTT
NA | TRBJ2-5 | TRBV5-1 | many | CASSLGRTKETQYF | TGCGCCAGCAGCTTGGGGAGGACGAAAGAGACCCAGTACTTC
TRBD2 | TRBJ2-1 | TRBV7-2 | few | CASSLAFWVAGGPKNEQFF | TGTGCCAGCAGCTTAGCGTTTTGGGTAGCGGGGGGGCCGAAGAATGAGCAGTTCTTC
TRBD2 | TRBJ2-2 | TRBV19 | many | CASVASGNTGELFF | TGTGCCAGTGTCGCTAGCGGAAACACCGGGGAGCTGTTTTTT
TRBD2 | TRBJ2-3 | TRBV9 | few | CASSVGPGGSSDTQYF | TGTGCCAGCAGCGTAGGCCCCGGGGGGAGCTCAGATACGCAGTATTTT
NA | TRBJ1-6 | TRBV20-1 | NA | CSASRSEYNSPLHF | TGCAGTGCTTCTAGATCCGAGTATAATTCACCCCTCCACTTT
NA | TRBJ2-1 | TRBV4-1 | many | CASSQDRQLYNEQFF | TGCGCCAGCAGCCAAGATCGACAGCTTTACAATGAGCAGTTCTTC
TRBD2 | TRBJ2-3 | TRBV3-1 | few | CASSHLTSITDTQYF | TGTGCCAGCAGCCACCTGACTAGCATCACAGATACGCAGTATTTT
TRBD2 | TRBJ2-1 | TRBV7-9 | many | CASSTLAGERINEQFF | TGTGCCAGCAGCACCTTAGCGGGGGAGCGTATCAATGAGCAGTTCTTC
TRBD1 | TRBJ2-7 | TRBV12-3/TRBV12-4 | few | CASSRRGQGYEQYF | TGTGCCAGCAGCCGCCGGGGACAGGGATACGAGCAGTACTTC
TRBD2 | TRBJ2-7 | TRBV4-3 | NA | CASSQAFSGGYELYF | TGCGCCAGCAGCCAAGCCTTCAGCGGGGGCTACGAGCTGTACTTC
NA | TRBJ1-2 | TRBV27 | NA | CASSDSGRDYSLSSYGYTF | TGTGCCAGCAGTGACTCGGGGCGCGATTATTCCCTATCGAGCTATGGCTACACCTTC
TRBD1 | TRBJ2-2 | TRBV5-1 | NA | CASTTGSNTGELFF | TGCGCCAGCACGACAGGGTCCAACACCGGGGAGCTGTTTTTT
TRBD1 | TRBJ2-3 | TRBV10-3 | many | CAISEQGEKYF | TGTGCCATCAGTGAACAGGGGGAAAAGTATTTT
NA | TRBJ1-4 | TRBV7-3 | few | CASSLGSSGGEEKLFF | TGTGCCAGCAGCTTAGGGTCTTCGGGGGGGGAAGAAAAACTGTTTTTT
NA | TRBJ2-5 | TRBV7-3 | NA | CASSPETGETQYF | TGTGCCAGCAGCCCCGAAACGGGAGAGACCCAGTACTTC
NA | TRBJ1-1 | TRBV5-1 | many | CASSSEWEDKAFF | TGCGCCAGCAGTTCAGAGTGGGAAGATAAAGCTTTCTTT
TRBD2 | TRBJ2-3 | TRBV12-3/TRBV12-4 | few | CASSFQRGIDTQYF | TGTGCCAGCAGTTTCCAGCGGGGGATAGATACGCAGTATTTT
TRBD1 | TRBJ2-1 | TRBV4-1 | few | CASSLRQGPRFF | TGCGCCAGCAGCCTTAGACAGGGCCCTAGGTTCTTC
NA | TRBJ1-2 | TRBV6-6 | once | CASRSWDGRANYGYTF | TGTGCCAGCAGGAGCTGGGACGGAAGAGCTAACTATGGCTACACCTTC
NA | TRBJ2-1 | TRBV4-2 | NA | CASSQDEAGSTYNEQFF | TGTGCCAGCAGCCAAGATGAAGCAGGGTCCACCTACAATGAGCAGTTCTTC
NA | TRBJ1-1 | TRBV7-3 | few | CASSLGWCTEAFF | TGTGCCAGCAGCTTGGGGTGGTGCACTGAAGCTTTCTTT
NA | TRBJ2-5 | TRBV5-4 | few | CASSRAQGRGETQYF | TGTGCCAGCAGCCGTGCACAGGGTAGAGGGGAGACCCAGTACTTC
TRBD1 | TRBJ2-1 | TRBV7-2 | few | CASRLDRATYNEQFF | TGTGCCAGCAGATTGGACAGGGCCACCTACAATGAGCAGTTCTTC
NA | TRBJ1-3 | TRBV7-9 | NA | CASSSKTQDTIYF | TGTGCCAGCAGCTCCAAAACCCAAGACACCATATATTTT
NA | TRBJ1-1 | TRBV6-5 | many | CASSYSLRMNTEAFF | TGTGCCAGCAGTTACTCCCTTAGGATGAACACTGAAGCTTTCTTT
NA | TRBJ2-2 | TRBV2 | few | CASVVIGELFF | TGTGCCAGCGTGGTTATCGGGGAGCTGTTTTTT
NA | TRBJ2-5 | TRBV4-1 | NA | CASSQDGDEETQYF | TGCGCCAGCAGCCAAGACGGGGACGAGGAGACCCAGTACTTC
TRBD2 | TRBJ2-3 | TRBV18 | few | CASSPPSGVTDTQYF | TGTGCCAGCTCCCCCCCTAGCGGGGTAACAGATACGCAGTATTTT
NA | TRBJ1-5 | TRBV12-3/TRBV12-4 | many | CASSLREGNQPQHF | TGTGCCAGCAGTTTGCGGGAGGGCAATCAGCCCCAGCATTTT
TRBD1 | TRBJ2-5 | TRBV24-1 | NA | CATSPGQGGEETQYF | TGTGCCACCAGCCCGGGACAGGGCGGGGAAGAGACCCAGTACTTC
NA | TRBJ2-3 | TRBV11-2 | NA | CASSFGQEITDTQYF | TGTGCCAGCAGCTTCGGGCAGGAGATCACAGATACGCAGTATTTT
NA | TRBJ1-1 | TRBV18 | NA | CASSPLLGRQNTEAFF | TGTGCCAGCTCACCGCTTCTGGGACGGCAGAACACTGAAGCTTTCTTT
NA | TRBJ2-2 | TRBV7-2 | few | CASSSQIRGTGELFF | TGTGCCAGCAGCTCACAAATCCGGGGCACCGGGGAGCTGTTTTTT
TRBD2 | TRBJ2-3 | TRBV5-4 | NA | CASRPSGSSDTQYF | TGTGCCAGCCGTCCCAGCGGGAGCTCAGATACGCAGTATTTT
NA | TRBJ2-4 | TRBV5-5 | many | CASSPGTYKNIQYF | TGTGCCAGCAGTCCCGGGACGTACAAAAACATTCAGTACTTC
NA | TRBJ2-4 | TRBV28 | NA | CASSTVKAKNIQYF | TGTGCCAGCAGTACAGTAAAAGCCAAAAACATTCAGTACTTC
NA | TRBJ2-5 | TRBV7-9 | NA | CASSPGIGRAGETQYF | TGTGCCAGCAGCCCAGGGATCGGCAGGGCCGGGGAGACCCAGTACTTC
TRBD2 | TRBJ2-1 | TRBV7-3 | few | CASSIAGGHYYEQFF | TGTGCCAGCAGCATAGCGGGGGGGCACTACTATGAGCAGTTCTTC
NA | TRBJ1-5 | TRBV9 | few | CASSVAPEGGQPQHF | TGTGCCAGCAGCGTAGCTCCGGAGGGAGGGCAGCCCCAGCATTTT
TRBD1 | TRBJ1-2 | TRBV28 | NA | CASSPGTGSYGYTF | TGTGCCAGCAGTCCCGGGACAGGGTCCTATGGCTACACCTTC
NA | TRBJ2-7 | TRBV12-3/TRBV12-4 | NA | CASSLEYLPRYSYEQYF | TGTGCCAGCAGTTTAGAGTATCTTCCTAGATACTCCTACGAGCAGTACTTC